This paragraph covers one T cell receptor beta chain sequence. Its antigen is as yet unknown. The data were taken from a study of blood T cells in healthy people across ages. Study-level results: With naive T cell percentage, TCR beta diversity showed a strong correlation. Relative to aged donors, long-lived donors carried more naive CD4+ cells and displayed higher diversity.

The people who gave samples were healthy Caucasians from Russia, aged roughly 6 to 90. Each donor had around 11 milliliters of peripheral blood drawn. CDR1 and CDR2 from the germline V gene are DFQATT and SNEGSKA (reference sequence). V lost 6 bases and J 5 bases, leaving 13 bases between the germline ends. The CDR3 has 13 amino acids. A second PCR, run for about 7 to 11 cycles, used a sample-barcoded 5' primer plus a J-beta primer mix. TCRdb reprocessed the 5' RACE reads via MiXCR and lists one record per CDR3 protein. This sample has 1.5 million or so distinct CDR3 sequences, with 42% found just once.

The chain employs TRBV20-1 and TRBJ2-2; D is uncertain. This clonotype was obtained from a woman between 18 and 29 years old in good health. Source material: blood. The CDR3 sequence is CSARLPMTGELFF. The DNA of the CDR3 is TGCAGTGCGAGGCTTCCGATGACCGGGGAGCTGTTTTTT.